This T cell receptor beta chain came from a study of identical twins. Findings and caveats of the study: Invariant MAIT and iNKT cells may have partly biased zero-insertion analyses. Abundant cord blood beta clonotypes carried fewer insertions; memory repertoires showed none. There was more out-of-frame TCR alpha sharing in monozygotic twins than models estimated.

Template switching, a step in the protocol, added a universal primer site, and cDNA carried unique molecular identifiers. TCRdb re-analysed the 5' RACE reads in MiXCR, keeping a single row per CDR3 protein. The sample has about 1.7 million distinct CDR3 sequences; around 29% are singletons. The CDR3 totals 14 residues. V was trimmed by 6 bases and J by 1 base, leaving 12 bases between them. From germline, CDR1 is MNHNS and CDR2 SASEGT. On this clonotype itself: Its antigen is currently unknown. A read error may be the cause here, since a much bigger clone is one base away.

This sequence joins TRBV6-1 and TRBJ1-1, with a weak D call TRBD1 (5 bases). The receptor's source is a newborn girl in good health. Material for sequencing was cord blood. Here the CDR3 reads CASSSGPRNTEAFF. The CDR3 bases are TGTGCCAGCAGCTCGGGACCGAGGAACACTGAAGCTTTCTTT.